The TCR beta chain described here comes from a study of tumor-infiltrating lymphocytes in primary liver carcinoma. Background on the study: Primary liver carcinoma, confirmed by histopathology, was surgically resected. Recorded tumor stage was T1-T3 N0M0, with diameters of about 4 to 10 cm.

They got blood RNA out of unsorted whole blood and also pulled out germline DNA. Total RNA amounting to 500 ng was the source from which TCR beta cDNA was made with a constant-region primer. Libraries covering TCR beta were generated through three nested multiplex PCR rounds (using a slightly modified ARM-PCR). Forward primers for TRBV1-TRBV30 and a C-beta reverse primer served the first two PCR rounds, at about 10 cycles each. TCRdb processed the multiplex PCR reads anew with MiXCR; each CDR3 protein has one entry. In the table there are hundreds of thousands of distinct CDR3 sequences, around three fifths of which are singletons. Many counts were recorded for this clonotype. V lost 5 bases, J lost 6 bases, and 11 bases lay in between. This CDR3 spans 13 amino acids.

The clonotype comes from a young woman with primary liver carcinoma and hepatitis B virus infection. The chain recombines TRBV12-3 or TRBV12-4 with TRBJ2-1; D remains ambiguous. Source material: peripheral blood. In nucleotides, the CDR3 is TGTGCCAGCAGTGATATGAATCGCAATGAGCAGTTCTTC. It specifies CASSDMNRNEQFF.